The present TCR beta chain was sequenced within a study of T-cell reconstitution after alpha-beta-depleted transplantation in children. Study-wide points: Several patients had high TCRbeta diversity at day 60; it came from surviving recipient T cells and thymic progenitors. There were reportedly several hundred expanded graft clones from which alpha-beta T cells came about two months after transplant. One year post-transplant, T-cell counts and diversity were largely derived from T cells produced anew.

Unique molecular identifiers were incorporated when the TCRbeta library was constructed. TCRdb re-derived calls from the PCR reads in MiXCR, one entry per CDR3 protein. The repertoire holds around 440,000 distinct CDR3 sequences, with around 15% as singletons. In its sample, this clonotype was seen many times. The antigen remains unidentified. The CDR3 runs 13 residues. CDR1 is ENHRY, CDR2 SYGVKD, per germline. Trimming pared 4 bases from V and 5 bases from J, leaving 11 bases between. The clonotype was recovered from a boy in the first two years of life who had a stem cell transplant for Wiskott-Aldrich syndrome, so the T cells may come from the graft donor. The chain uses TRBV10-3 and TRBJ2-5; D gene unclear. Sequenced here: PBMCs, mostly from graft donor cells, sampled 360 days after TCRalphabeta/CD19-depleted stem cell transplant. CDR3 region: CAISGTEVETQYF. CDR3 DNA: TGTGCCATCAGTGGAACCGAAGTGGAGACCCAGTACTTC.